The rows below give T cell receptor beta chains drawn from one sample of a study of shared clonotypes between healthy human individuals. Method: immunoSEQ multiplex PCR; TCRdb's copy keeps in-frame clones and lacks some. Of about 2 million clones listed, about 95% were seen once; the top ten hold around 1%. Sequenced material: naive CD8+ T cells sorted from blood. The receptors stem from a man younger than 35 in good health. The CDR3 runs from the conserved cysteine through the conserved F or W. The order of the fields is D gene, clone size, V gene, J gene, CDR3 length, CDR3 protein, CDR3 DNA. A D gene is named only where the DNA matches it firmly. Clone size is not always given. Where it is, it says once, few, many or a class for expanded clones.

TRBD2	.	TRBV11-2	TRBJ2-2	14	CASSLEGGAGELFF	TGTGCCAGCAGCTTAGAGGGGGGGGCCGGGGAGCTGTTTTTT
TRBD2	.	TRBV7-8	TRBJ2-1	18	CASSLGLAGAGSYNEQFF	TGTGCCAGCAGCTTAGGGCTAGCGGGGGCCGGCTCCTACAATGAGCAGTTCTTC
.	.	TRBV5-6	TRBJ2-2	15	CASSSGPQNTGELFF	TGTGCCAGCAGCTCCGGCCCCCAGAACACCGGGGAGCTGTTTTTT
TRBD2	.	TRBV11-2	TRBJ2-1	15	CASSLEGLAGNEQFF	TGTGCCAGCAGCTTAGAGGGACTAGCGGGCAATGAGCAGTTCTTC
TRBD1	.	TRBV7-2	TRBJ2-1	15	CASSTRQGSYNEQFF	TGTGCCAGCAGCACTCGACAGGGATCCTACAATGAGCAGTTCTTC
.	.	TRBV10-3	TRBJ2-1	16	CAISALKIQGTDEQFF	TGTGCCATCAGTGCGCTCAAAATACAGGGTACCGATGAGCAGTTCTTC
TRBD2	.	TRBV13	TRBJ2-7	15	CASSFGGGASYEQYF	TGTGCCAGCAGCTTCGGCGGGGGGGCCTCATACGAGCAGTACTTC
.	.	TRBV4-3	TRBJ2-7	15	CASSQVRSSVYEQYF	TGCGCCAGCAGCCAAGTACGGTCGTCTGTCTACGAGCAGTACTTC
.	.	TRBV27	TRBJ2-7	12	CASGFSSYEQYF	TGTGCCAGCGGATTTAGTTCATACGAGCAGTACTTC
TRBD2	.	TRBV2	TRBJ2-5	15	CASSETLAGGETQYF	TGTGCCAGCAGCGAAACTTTAGCGGGAGGAGAGACCCAGTACTTC
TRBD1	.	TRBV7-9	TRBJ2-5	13	CASRPTGAETQYF	TGTGCCAGCAGACCGACAGGGGCAGAGACCCAGTACTTC
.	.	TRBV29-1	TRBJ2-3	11	CSVLQGGTQYF	TGCAGCGTTCTCCAGGGGGGTACGCAGTATTTT
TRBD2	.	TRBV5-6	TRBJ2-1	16	CASSSGTSGWLGPLFF	TGTGCCAGCAGCTCCGGGACTAGCGGATGGTTGGGTCCTTTGTTCTTC
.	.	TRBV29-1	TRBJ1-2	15	CSVEARDFEGYGYTF	TGCAGCGTTGAGGCGCGGGACTTTGAGGGGTATGGCTACACCTTC
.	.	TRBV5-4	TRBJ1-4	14	CASSTGTENEKLFF	TGTGCCAGCAGCACGGGCACCGAAAATGAAAAACTGTTTTTT
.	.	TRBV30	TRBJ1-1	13	CAWSTGLATEAFF	TGTGCCTGGAGTACGGGCTTGGCCACTGAAGCTTTCTTT
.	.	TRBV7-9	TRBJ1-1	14	CASSLVDTTGKAFF	TGTGCCAGCAGCTTAGTGGACACAACTGGGAAAGCTTTCTTT
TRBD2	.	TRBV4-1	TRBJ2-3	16	CASSPVGAGDTDTQYF	TGCGCCAGCAGCCCGGTTGGAGCGGGAGACACAGATACGCAGTATTTT
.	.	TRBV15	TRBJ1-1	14	CATCGTEVGSEAFF	TGTGCCACCTGTGGGACCGAAGTTGGTTCTGAAGCTTTCTTT
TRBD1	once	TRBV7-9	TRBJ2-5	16	CASSLVLGQGAETQYF	TGTGCCAGCAGCTTAGTGCTAGGACAGGGGGCAGAGACCCAGTACTTC